The clone carrying this T cell receptor beta chain was found many times. Its antigen remains unidentified. This specimen belongs to a study of regulatory T cells in long-lasting Graves disease. Study-wide background: Graves' disease counted as persistent after over 5 years of antithyroid drugs with positive TSH receptor antibodies.

Study-wide points: Persistent Graves' patients showed less TCR diversity than newly diagnosed ones.

CDR3 regions were amplified by Arm-PCR using iRepertoire HTBI primers to build TCR beta libraries. MiXCR was run by TCRdb on the multiplex PCR reads, yielding one entry per CDR3 protein. The repertoire holds some 370,000 distinct CDR3 sequences, with around 21% as singletons. Regarding time point: persistent/refractory GD, antithyroid drugs over 5 years with positive TRAb. After RNA was extracted from PBMCs, the TCR library was made from it. This CDR3 has 15 residues. The germline V gene encodes CDR1 ENHRY and CDR2 SYGVKD. Between the trimmed V and J ends, which lost 4 bases and 0 bases, there was a span of 10 bases.

The TCR comes from a female donor with Graves disease. The specimen comprised peripheral blood mononuclear cells (PBMCs), sampled when the disease was refractory, from a patient treated with antithyroid drugs. This chain links TRBV10-3 with TRBJ1-5, with D unresolved. CDR3 DNA sequence: TGTGCCATCAGTGCAGGAGGGTTTAGCAATCAGCCCCAGCATTTT. Translating it yields CAISAGGFSNQPQHF.